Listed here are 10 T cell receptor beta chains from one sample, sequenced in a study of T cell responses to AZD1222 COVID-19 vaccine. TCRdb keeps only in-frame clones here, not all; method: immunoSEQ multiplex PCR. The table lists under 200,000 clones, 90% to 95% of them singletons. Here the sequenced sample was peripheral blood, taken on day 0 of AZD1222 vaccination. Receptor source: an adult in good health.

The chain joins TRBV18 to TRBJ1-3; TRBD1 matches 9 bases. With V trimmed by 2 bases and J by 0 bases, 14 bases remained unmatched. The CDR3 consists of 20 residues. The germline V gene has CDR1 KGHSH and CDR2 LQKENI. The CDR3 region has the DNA TGTGCCAGCTCACCAGTCCGGGACAGGGTCCCCTTTAGCTCTGGAAACACCATATATTTT. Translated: CASSPVRDRVPFSSGNTIYF.

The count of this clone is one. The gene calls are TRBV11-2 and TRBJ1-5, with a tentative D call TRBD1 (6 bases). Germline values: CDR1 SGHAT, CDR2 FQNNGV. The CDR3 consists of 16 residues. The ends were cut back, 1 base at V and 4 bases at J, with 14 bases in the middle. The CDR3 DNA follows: TGTGCCAGCAGCTTAGTTCAGGGGCAGGGGAATCAGCCCCAGCATTTT. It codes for CASSLVQGQGNQPQHF. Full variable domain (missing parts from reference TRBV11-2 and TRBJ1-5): EAGVAQSPRYKIIEKRQSVAFWCNPISGHATLYWYQQILGQGPKLLIQFQNNGVVDDSQLPKDRFSAERLKGVDSTLKIQPAKLEDSAVYLCASSLVQGQGNQPQHFGDGTRLSIL.

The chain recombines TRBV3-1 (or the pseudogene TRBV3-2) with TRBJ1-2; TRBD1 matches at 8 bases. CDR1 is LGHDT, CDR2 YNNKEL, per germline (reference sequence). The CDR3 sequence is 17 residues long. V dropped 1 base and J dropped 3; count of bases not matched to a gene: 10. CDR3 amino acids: CASSQGRTGMSYYGYTF. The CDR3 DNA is TGTGCCAGCAGCCAAGGCCGGACAGGGATGTCCTACTATGGCTACACCTTC.

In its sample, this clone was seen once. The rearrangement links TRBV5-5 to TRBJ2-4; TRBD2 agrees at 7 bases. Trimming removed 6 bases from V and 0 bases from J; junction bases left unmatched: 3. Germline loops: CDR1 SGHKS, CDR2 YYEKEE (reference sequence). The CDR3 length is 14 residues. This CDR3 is CASTRGVAKNIQYF. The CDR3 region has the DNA TGTGCCAGCACCCGGGGGGTAGCCAAAAACATTCAGTACTTC.

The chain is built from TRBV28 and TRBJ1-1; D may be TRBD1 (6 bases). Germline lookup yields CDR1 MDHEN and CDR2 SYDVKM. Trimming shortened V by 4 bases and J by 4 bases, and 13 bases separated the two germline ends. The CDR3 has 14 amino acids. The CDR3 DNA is TGTGCCAGCAGTTACGCAGGGGCGTCCACTGAAGCTTTCTTT. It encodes CASSYAGASTEAFF.

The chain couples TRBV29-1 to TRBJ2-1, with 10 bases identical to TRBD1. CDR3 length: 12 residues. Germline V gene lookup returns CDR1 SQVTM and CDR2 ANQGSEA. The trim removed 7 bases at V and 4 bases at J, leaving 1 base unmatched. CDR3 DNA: TGCAGCGGGGACAGGGGATACAATGAGCAGTTCTTC. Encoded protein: CSGDRGYNEQFF.

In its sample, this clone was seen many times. The CDR3 bases are TGTGCCAGCAGCCCCAGGGAGGAGGGAGGCTACACCTTC. This sequence encodes CASSPREEGGYTF. V usage is TRBV7-8 and J usage is TRBJ1-2; TRBD1 is a possible D gene (5 bases). Germline V gene data show CDR1 as SGHVS and CDR2 as FQNEAQ. This CDR3 contains 13 residues. Trimming took off 5 bases at V and 8 bases at J, with 15 bases between the two ends.

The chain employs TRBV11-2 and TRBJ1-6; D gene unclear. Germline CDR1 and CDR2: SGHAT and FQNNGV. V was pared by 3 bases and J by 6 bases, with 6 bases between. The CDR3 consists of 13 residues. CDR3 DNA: TGTGCCAGCAGCTTGCATCTTAATTCACCCCTCCACTTT. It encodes CASSLHLNSPLHF. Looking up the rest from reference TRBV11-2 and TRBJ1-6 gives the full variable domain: EAGVAQSPRYKIIEKRQSVAFWCNPISGHATLYWYQQILGQGPKLLIQFQNNGVVDDSQLPKDRFSAERLKGVDSTLKIQPAKLEDSAVYLCASSLHLNSPLHFGNGTRLTVT.

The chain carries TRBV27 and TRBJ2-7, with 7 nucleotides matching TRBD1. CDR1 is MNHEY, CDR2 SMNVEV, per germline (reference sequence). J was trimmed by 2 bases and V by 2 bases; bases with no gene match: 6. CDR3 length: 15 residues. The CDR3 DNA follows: TGTGCCAGCAGTTTAGGCAGGGGGTCGCCCTACGAGCAGTACTTC. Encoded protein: CASSLGRGSPYEQYF.

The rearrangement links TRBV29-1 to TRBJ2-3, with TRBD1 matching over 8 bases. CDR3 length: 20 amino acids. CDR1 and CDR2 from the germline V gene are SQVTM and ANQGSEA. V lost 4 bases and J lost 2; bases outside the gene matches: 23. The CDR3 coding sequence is TGCAGCGTTGTCAAATGGGGAGACAGGGGAAAAAGGACTCACACAGATACGCAGTATTTT. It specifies CSVVKWGDRGKRTHTDTQYF.